The 29 T cell receptor beta chains below were found in one sample sequenced in a study of spatial heterogeneity in lung cancer. Noted time point: sample taken at primary tumor resection. Sequencing of whole RNA from tumor, nontumor lung or frozen PBMC involved no sorting. TCRdb independently ran MiXCR on the 5' RACE reads; one entry per CDR3 protein. This sample has some 7,500 distinct CDR3 sequences, with approximately 8.6% found just once. Source: PBMCs, taken at surgery. The receptors were gathered from a male donor with early-stage non-small cell lung cancer.

In its sample, this clonotype is medium-sized (0.01 to 0.1%). This beta chain turned up in a library designed for alpha chains; as an off-target read, its abundance says little. The J gene is TRBJ2-1, the V gene TRBV29-1; 14 nucleotides match TRBD2. Germline lookup yields CDR1 SQVTM and CDR2 ANQGSEA. The J segment lost 8 bases and the V segment lost 6 bases, leaving 9 bases of the junction unmatched. The CDR3 has 15 amino acids. The CDR3 loop is CSVRGTSGSFDEQFF. The CDR3 DNA reads as TGCAGCGTCCGAGGGACTAGCGGGAGTTTCGATGAGCAGTTCTTC.

This clonotype was counted many times. Found in a library prepared for alpha chains, this beta chain is an off-target read, and its abundance has little meaning. This sequence joins TRBV4-1 and TRBJ1-1, with 7 bases that match TRBD1. The CDR3 is 12 amino acids. The J segment lost 12 bases and the V segment lost 3 bases, leaving 7 bases of the junction unmatched. The germline V gene encodes CDR1 MGHRA and CDR2 YSYEKL. DNA for the CDR3: TGCGCCAGCAGCCAGCTACAGGGGTGGACTTTCTTT. Residues: CASSQLQGWTFF.

This clonotype was detected ten times or more. Found in a library prepared for alpha chains, this beta chain is an off-target read, and its abundance has little meaning. The chain recombines TRBV11-2 with TRBJ2-3, with unresolved D. The CDR3 sequence is 14 residues long. V gave up 1 base and J gave up 2 bases, with 7 bases separating them. CDR1 and CDR2 from the germline V gene are SGHAT and FQNNGV. CDR3 loop: CASSLAYDTDTQYF. The DNA of the CDR3 is TGTGCCAGCAGCTTAGCCTACGACACAGATACGCAGTATTTT.

This clonotype has at least ten counts. Since the library was made to target alpha chains, this beta chain is a stray read and its abundance is not meaningful. The V and J genes are TRBV6-1 and TRBJ1-1; TRBD1 matches 7 bases. From germline, CDR1 is MNHNS and CDR2 SASEGT. The CDR3 length is 15 residues. The junction had 6 bases not matched to a gene; V was cut back by 5 bases and J by 0 bases. The CDR3: CASSQPTGVNTEAFF. The CDR3 nucleotides read TGTGCCAGCAGTCAACCCACAGGGGTGAACACTGAAGCTTTCTTT.

With respect to this clonotype: For a library built for alpha chains, this beta chain is a stray read; little rests on its size. The chain combines TRBV12-5 with TRBJ1-1; a weak D match, TRBD1 (5 bases). Germline CDR1 is LGHNT and CDR2 is FRNRAP. V lost 6 bases and J lost 3, with 32 bases in between. The length of the CDR3 is 20 residues. As DNA, the CDR3 is TGTGCTAGTGGGCGATGGGGGAAGGGCAGGCAACTCGCTGGGGACACTGAAGCTTTCTTT. Its protein product is CASGRWGKGRQLAGDTEAFF.

This clonotype has at least ten counts. Within a library made for alpha chains, this beta chain is off target, and its count is uninformative. V and J are TRBV12-3 or TRBV12-4 and TRBJ1-2; D gene uncertain. Trimming removed 4 bases from V and 8 bases from J, with 14 bases in between. The CDR3 spans 13 residues. In DNA, the CDR3 is TGTGCCAGCAGTTCTATCCAGTTCTCCGGCTACACCTTC. Protein: CASSSIQFSGYTF.

This clonotype occurred many times. This beta chain came through as a stray read in a library set up for alpha chains, and its size says little. The chain couples TRBV4-1 to TRBJ2-7; a possible D gene is TRBD1 (6 bases). Germline-derived CDR1 and CDR2 are MGHRA and YSYEKL. This CDR3 comprises 13 residues. The V and J ends lost 0 bases and 5 bases respectively, with 8 bases between them. CDR3 amino acids: CASSQDYRDEQYF. The CDR3 bases are TGCGCCAGCAGCCAAGATTACAGGGACGAGCAGTACTTC.

This clonotype was seen repeatedly, ten times or more. Because this beta chain is a stray read in a library intended to capture alpha chains, its abundance should not be given much weight. The chain combines TRBV27 with TRBJ2-3, with 7 nucleotides matching TRBD2. V was clipped by 3 bases and J by 4 bases; unmatched bases: 4. This CDR3 comprises 14 residues. The germline V gene encodes CDR1 MNHEY and CDR2 SMNVEV (reference sequence). This CDR3 reads CASSFGGSADTQYF. CDR3 nucleotide sequence: TGTGCCAGCAGTTTTGGCGGGAGTGCAGATACGCAGTATTTT.

A note on this clonotype: The size of this beta chain means little, since it is a stray read in a library made for alpha chains. This chain links TRBV30 with TRBJ1-1; TRBD1 might be the D (6 bases). Germline CDR1 is GTSNPN and CDR2 is SVGIG (reference sequence). CDR3 length equals 12 residues. V lost 1 base, J lost 11 bases, and 14 bases lay in between. As DNA, the CDR3 is TGTGCCTGGAGTGCCCCGGGACATTTGGCTTTCTTT. Translated, it gives CAWSAPGHLAFF.

In this sample, this clonotype turned up many times. The library was prepared for alpha chains; this beta chain is a stray read, so its frequency means little. The genes are TRBV12-3 or TRBV12-4 and TRBJ1-6; no clear D gene. Trimming removed 6 bases at V and 7 bases at J, with 13 bases between. The CDR3 runs to 14 residues. The CDR3: CASRTAEFNSPLHF. The CDR3 nucleotides read TGTGCCAGCAGAACAGCGGAGTTCAATTCACCCCTCCACTTT.

The table lists this clonotype with many counts. This beta chain was picked up by a library intended for alpha chains and is off target, so its count carries little meaning. V usage is TRBV3-1 and J usage is TRBJ2-2; D uncertain. There are 12 residues in the CDR3. V lost 2 bases, J lost 6 bases, and 4 bases lay in between. Germline V gene sequence: CDR1 LGHDT, CDR2 YNNKEL (reference sequence). The CDR3 DNA reads as TGTGCCAGCAGCCAATCGTCCGGGGAGCTGTTTTTT. Translation gives CASSQSSGELFF. Complete variable domain (other parts from reference TRBV3-1 and TRBJ2-2): DTAVSQTPKYLVTQMGNDKSIKCEQNLGHDTMYWYKQDSKKFLKIMFSYNNKELIINETVPNRFSPKSPDKAHLNLHINSLELGDSAVYFCASSQSSGELFFGEGSRLTVL.

Ten or more counts support this clonotype. Because this beta chain is a stray read in a library intended to capture alpha chains, its abundance should not be given much weight. This chain uses TRBV24-1 with TRBJ2-2, with D possibly matching TRBD2 (6 bases). CDR3 size: 13 residues. V was cut by 9 bases and J by 4 bases, with 11 bases left in between. Germline CDR1 and CDR2: KGHDR and SFDVKD. CDR3 loop: CATGGSSTGELFF. The DNA of the CDR3 is TGTGCCACCGGAGGGAGCAGCACCGGGGAGCTGTTTTTT.

This clonotype was observed at least ten times. Little can be read into the size of this beta chain, an off-target read in a library designed for alpha chains. V usage is TRBV24-1 and J usage is TRBJ2-1; TRBD1 matches at 9 bases. This CDR3 is built from 17 residues. Per germline, CDR1 KGHDR and CDR2 SFDVKD. V shed 2 bases and J 3 bases; nucleotides not matched to a gene: 7. This CDR3 is CATSDSPGQGNYNEQFF. The DNA of the CDR3 is TGTGCCACCAGTGATTCTCCGGGACAGGGAAACTACAATGAGCAGTTCTTC.

This clonotype was found many times. This beta chain is a stray sequence in a library constructed for alpha chains; its clone size is not meaningful. The chain employs TRBV10-3 and TRBJ2-1, with D perhaps matching TRBD2 (6 bases). The CDR3 extends over 16 amino acids. From germline, CDR1 is ENHRY and CDR2 SYGVKD. Trimming took off 10 bases at V and 0 bases at J, with 19 bases between the two ends. In DNA form, the CDR3 reads TGTGCCACCAACCCGTATCCGGGAGCCTCCTACAATGAGCAGTTCTTC. Its translation: CATNPYPGASYNEQFF.

This clonotype has at least ten counts. Since the library was made to target alpha chains, this beta chain is a stray read and its abundance is not meaningful. CDR3 region: CASSSDNPGANVLTF. The CDR3 DNA follows: TGTGCCAGCAGTTCCGACAACCCCGGGGCCAACGTCCTGACTTTC. The chain combines TRBV12-3 or TRBV12-4 with TRBJ2-6; no reliable D call. CDR3 length: 15 amino acids. The V end lost 4 bases, the J end lost 4 bases, and 11 bases lay between the germline ends.

This clonotype occurred many times. In a library made to pick up alpha chains, this beta chain is a stray read with a size that means little. This chain links TRBV6-6 with TRBJ1-1, with D unresolved. The CDR3 contains 13 residues. V lost 4 bases to trimming and J lost 5 bases, with 11 bases between them. Germline values: CDR1 MNHNY, CDR2 SVGAGI (reference sequence). The CDR3 is CASSSLPETEAFF. Written as DNA, the CDR3 is TGTGCCAGCAGTTCCCTCCCAGAGACTGAAGCTTTCTTT.

This clonotype was picked up many times. The library was built for alpha chains, so this beta chain is an off-target read and its size means little. The rearrangement links TRBV27 to TRBJ2-3, with TRBD1 matching 8 bases. Germline-derived CDR1 and CDR2 are MNHEY and SMNVEV (reference sequence). This CDR3 has 16 residues. V was pared by 4 bases and J by 2 bases, with 8 bases of the junction left unmatched. CDR3 region: CASSSRTGSPTDTQYF. The CDR3 nucleotides read TGTGCCAGCAGTTCTCGGACAGGGTCCCCCACAGATACGCAGTATTTT.

Many counts were recorded for this clonotype. Since it is a stray read in a library aimed at alpha chains, this beta chain has a size that is not meaningful. The CDR3 loop is CASSQDLRGKSNYGYTF. CDR3 nucleotide sequence: TGTGCCAGCAGCCAAGATCTTAGGGGGAAATCTAACTATGGCTACACCTTC. The chain carries TRBV4-2 and TRBJ1-2; possible D gene TRBD1, 6 bases. CDR1 and CDR2 from the germline V gene are LGHNA and YNFKEQ. There are 17 residues in the CDR3. V lost 0 bases and J 0 bases, leaving 14 bases between the germline ends.

At least ten counts were recorded for this clonotype. For a library built for alpha chains, this beta chain is a stray read; little rests on its size. This chain links TRBV6-6 with TRBJ2-3; D gene unclear. V was pared by 1 base and J by 6 bases, with 5 bases between. CDR3 length equals 12 residues. Germline CDR1 and CDR2: MNHNY and SVGAGI (reference sequence). This CDR3 is CASSYLVDTQYF. DNA of the CDR3: TGTGCCAGCAGTTACTTGGTGGATACGCAGTATTTT.

This clonotype is medium-sized within its sample. A library made for alpha chains picked up this beta chain off target, so its size means little. The rearrangement links TRBV7-9 to TRBJ1-2; D is uncertain. The CDR3 is made up of 11 amino acids. V was clipped by 5 bases and J by 1 base, with 2 bases between them. Germline values: CDR1 SEHNR, CDR2 FQNEAQ (reference sequence). The CDR3: CASSDNYGYTF. DNA for the CDR3: TGTGCCAGCAGCGATAACTATGGCTACACCTTC.

This clonotype was recorded at least ten times. A library made for alpha chains picked up this beta chain off target, so its size means little. This sequence joins TRBV9 and TRBJ2-7; 7 positions agree with TRBD1. V trimming: 0 bases; J trimming: 3 bases; junction bases outside the gene matches: 6. Per germline, CDR1 SGDLS and CDR2 YYNGEE. This CDR3 is built from 15 residues. The CDR3 loop reads CASSVDGDSYYEQYF. CDR3 nucleotide sequence: TGTGCCAGCAGCGTAGATGGGGACAGCTACTACGAGCAGTACTTC.

Many counts were recorded for this clonotype. The DNA is left out, because the CDR3 cannot be placed on it with certainty; the CDR3 is given as TCRdb lists it. This beta chain is off target for a library built for alpha chains, so its abundance means little. The chain uses TRBV5-6 and TRBJ1-5; the table's D call, TRBD1, has no DNA check behind it. 14 amino acids form the CDR3, both terminal residues included. In germline, CDR1 is SGHDT, CDR2 YYEEEE. CDR3 in amino acids: CASSFGQGAFPWHF.

In this sample, this clonotype turned up many times. With the library built for alpha chains, this beta chain is off target and its frequency is not meaningful. The chain employs TRBV28 and TRBJ2-7; D may be TRBD1 (5 bases). The CDR3 is 13 residues long. Looked up from germline, CDR1 is MDHEN and CDR2 is SYDVKM. V was pared by 6 bases and J by 6 bases, with 15 bases between. The CDR3: CASRKTGSGEQYF. The CDR3 coding sequence is TGTGCCAGCAGAAAAACAGGTTCGGGCGAGCAGTACTTC.

Ten or more counts support this clonotype. The library was designed around alpha chains, so this beta chain is a stray read whose abundance carries little weight. V usage is TRBV9 and J usage is TRBJ2-2; the D call may be TRBD1 or TRBD2 (6 bases each). The ends were cut back, 0 bases at V and 4 bases at J, with 13 bases in the middle. The germline CDR1 and CDR2 sequences are SGDLS and YYNGEE. The CDR3 is 16 residues long. The chain's CDR3 is CASSVVGGAGTGELFF. The DNA of the CDR3 is TGTGCCAGCAGCGTAGTGGGGGGCGCGGGCACCGGGGAGCTGTTTTTT.

Many counts were recorded for this clonotype. A library prepared for alpha chains yielded this beta chain as an off-target read; its size is of little meaning. This chain uses TRBV11-2 with TRBJ2-1, with 12 bases that match TRBD2. Germline V gene lookup returns CDR1 SGHAT and CDR2 FQNNGV. The V segment lost 6 bases and the J segment 2 bases; nucleotides outside the gene matches: 8. There are 17 residues in the CDR3. The CDR3 protein is CASRASGRAEPYNEQFF. CDR3 DNA: TGTGCCAGCAGGGCTAGCGGGAGGGCCGAACCCTACAATGAGCAGTTCTTC.

This clonotype was seen repeatedly, ten times or more. Since it is a stray read in a library aimed at alpha chains, this beta chain has a size that is not meaningful. Here the CDR3 reads CASRNQGGNTEAFF. CDR3 nucleotides: TGTGCCAGCAGGAATCAGGGGGGAAACACTGAAGCTTTCTTT. The chain couples TRBV28 to TRBJ1-1; 7 nucleotides align to TRBD1. Germline CDR1 and CDR2: MDHEN and SYDVKM. Germline trimming cut 6 bases from V and 2 bases from J; bases unmatched to any gene: 6. This CDR3 is 14 amino acids long.

This clonotype has a count of ten or more. This beta chain appears as a stray read in a library generated for alpha chains; its size is not informative. The rearrangement links TRBV7-3 to TRBJ2-1; 8 nucleotides agree with TRBD2. V lost 2 bases to trimming and J lost 6 bases; unmatched junction nucleotides: 9. The CDR3 is 16 amino acids. Germline V gene data show CDR1 as SGHTA and CDR2 as FQGTGA. The CDR3 sequence: CASSLSPAGVSNEQFF. CDR3 nucleotides: TGTGCCAGCAGCTTATCCCCAGCGGGAGTCAGCAATGAGCAGTTCTTC.

This clonotype was seen many times. A library made for alpha chains picked up this beta chain off target, so its size means little. V and J are TRBV4-2 and TRBJ2-7, with 8 bases lining up with TRBD1. Unmatched junction bases numbered 5, after V lost 0 bases and J lost 4 bases. The CDR3 has 15 amino acids. Germline CDR1 reads LGHNA; CDR2 reads YNFKEQ. The CDR3 loop reads CASSQEGQGRYEQYF. Written as DNA, the CDR3 is TGTGCCAGCAGCCAAGAAGGACAGGGTCGGTACGAGCAGTACTTC.

This clonotype showed up many times. Being off target in a library aimed at alpha chains, this beta chain has a size of little meaning. The chain links TRBV6-2 or TRBV6-3 to TRBJ2-5, with 7 bases aligning to TRBD1. CDR1 is MNHEY, CDR2 SVGEGT, per germline. The V and J ends lost 6 bases and 5 bases, in that order; junction bases with no gene match: 6. This CDR3 region has 13 residues. This chain's CDR3 is CASRRQGRETQYF. CDR3 nucleotide sequence: TGTGCCAGCAGAAGACAGGGTCGTGAGACCCAGTACTTC.